The 26 T cell receptor beta chains below were found in one sample sequenced in a study of cytomegalovirus exposure and HLA in healthy donors. In the PCR, 60 Vbeta and 13 Jbeta primers were used. Clones were sequenced by immunoSEQ multiplex PCR, and TCRdb holds only the in-frame ones, with some missing. The sample shows approximately 180,000 clones, 84% of them seen only once. Material: PBMCs. The receptor source for this set is a girl aged 5 to 17 in good health and CMV-seropositive.

This chain uses TRBV7-3 with TRBJ2-1, with 10 bases that match TRBD2. CDR3 size: 16 residues. J gave up 3 bases and V 2 bases, and 4 bases lay outside the gene matches. Germline V gene lookup returns CDR1 SGHTA and CDR2 FQGTGA. DNA for the CDR3: TGTGCCAGCAGCTTAGGGATAGCGGGGGGCTACAATGAGCAGTTCTTC. This encodes CASSLGIAGGYNEQFF.

The V gene is TRBV2, the J gene TRBJ1-1; D not certain. This CDR3 is built from 14 residues. Germline CDR1 is SNHLY and CDR2 is FYNNEI. Trimming shortened V by 8 bases and J by 11 bases, and 24 bases separated the two germline ends. DNA for the CDR3: TGTGCCAGCGTATATCCAAAAGGACTGCCGAGGGCTTTCTTT. This gives the protein CASVYPKGLPRAFF.

J is TRBJ1-1 and V is TRBV7-9; D might be TRBD1 (5 bases). Looked up from germline, CDR1 is SEHNR and CDR2 is FQNEAQ (reference sequence). V lost 1 base and J 2 bases, leaving 8 bases between the germline ends. The CDR3 length is 14 residues. CDR3 nucleotide sequence: TGTGCCAGCAGCTTAGTGCAGGGAAACACTGAAGCTTTCTTT. Translating it yields CASSLVQGNTEAFF.

The chain joins TRBV7-8 to TRBJ1-4, with D possibly matching TRBD1 (5 bases). Looked up from germline, CDR1 is SGHVS and CDR2 is FQNEAQ. The germline V and J ends were trimmed by 3 bases and 0 bases, with 8 bases remaining between them. The CDR3 runs to 15 residues. DNA of the CDR3: TGTGCCAGCAGCTTGACAGATGCAACTAATGAAAAACTGTTTTTT. It codes for CASSLTDATNEKLFF.

This sequence joins TRBV19 and TRBJ2-5; D gene uncertain. The length of the CDR3 is 13 residues. Germline V CDR1 and CDR2: LNHDA, SQIVND (reference sequence). V was shortened by 5 bases and J by 3 bases, with 10 bases between the two germline ends. Here the CDR3 DNA reads TGTGCCAGTAGTGTCCTAATGAAAGAGACCCAGTACTTC. It specifies CASSVLMKETQYF.

The rearrangement uses TRBV7-9 and TRBJ2-7; tentatively, D is TRBD2 (5 bases). V shed 2 bases and J shed 5 bases, with 10 bases lying between them. Germline V CDR1 and CDR2: SEHNR, FQNEAQ (reference sequence). There are 13 residues in the CDR3. The DNA of the CDR3 is TGTGCCAGCAGCTTACCCCTCGGGAACGAGCAGTACTTC. Translated, it gives CASSLPLGNEQYF.

The V and J genes are TRBV2 and TRBJ2-7; 11 bases map to TRBD1. CDR3 length equals 14 residues. Germline V gene data show CDR1 as SNHLY and CDR2 as FYNNEI. The trim removed 6 bases at V and 2 bases at J, leaving 3 bases unmatched. CDR3: CASRMGQGAYEQYF. Written as DNA, the CDR3 is TGTGCCAGCAGGATGGGACAGGGGGCCTACGAGCAGTACTTC.

The rearrangement uses TRBV19 and TRBJ1-2; no definite D call. V lost 5 bases to trimming and J lost 3 bases, with 13 bases between them. The CDR3 is 14 residues long. Germline-derived CDR1 and CDR2 are LNHDA and SQIVND (reference sequence). In DNA form, the CDR3 reads TGTGCCAGTAGTCCCCGCAGGTTCCACTATGGCTACACCTTC. Translation: CASSPRRFHYGYTF.

The chain has TRBV5-1 and TRBJ2-2; TRBD1 matches at 9 bases. The V and J ends lost 4 bases and 6 bases, in that order; junction bases with no gene match: 7. The CDR3 contains 15 residues. The germline gives CDR1 SGHRS, CDR2 YFSETQ. DNA of the CDR3: TGCGCCAGCAGCGCCACAGGGGGCGGGTCCGGGGAGCTGTTTTTT. Translating gives CASSATGGGSGELFF.

The chain couples TRBV10-2 to TRBJ2-5; D not certain. Trimming left V 4 bases short and J 0 bases short, with 12 bases between. CDR1 and CDR2 (germline): WSHSY, SAAADI. This CDR3 comprises 15 residues. For the CDR3, the DNA is TGCGCCAGCAGTGTCGCTAGTGGCTACCAAGAGACCCAGTACTTC. This translates into CASSVASGYQETQYF.

This clone was observed a handful of times. Other DNA sequences in this sample translate to the same CDR3. This chain connects TRBV5-1 to TRBJ2-3; tentative D call: TRBD1 (6 bases). V lost 3 bases and J lost 0, with 8 bases in between. Germline assignment: CDR1 SGHRS and CDR2 YFSETQ. This CDR3 spans 14 amino acids. The CDR3 DNA reads as TGCGCCAGCAGCTCAGGACAGAGCACAGATACGCAGTATTTT. This codes for CASSSGQSTDTQYF.

This rearrangement joins TRBV27 to TRBJ1-2; no firm D call. CDR1 and CDR2 from the germline V gene are MNHEY and SMNVEV (reference sequence). V lost 3 bases to trimming and J lost 1 base, with 6 bases between them. The CDR3 has 13 amino acids. The CDR3 coding sequence is TGTGCCAGCAGTTTCGGGGATAACTATGGCTACACCTTC. It translates to CASSFGDNYGYTF.

This clone was observed once. The V call is TRBV6-6, the J call TRBJ2-4; possible D gene TRBD1, 5 bases. The CDR3 contains 13 residues. The V and J ends lost 6 bases and 5 bases respectively, with 11 bases between them. CDR1 and CDR2 from the germline V gene are MNHNY and SVGAGI (reference sequence). In DNA form, the CDR3 reads TGTGCCAGCAGCCTCCAGACAGAAAACATTCAGTACTTC. The encoded protein is CASSLQTENIQYF.

CDR3 nucleotides: TGTGCCAGCAGCCGGACCGGGACAGCAAGTATTGGAGCTTTCTTT. Residues: CASSRTGTASIGAFF. The chain employs TRBV27 and TRBJ1-1, with TRBD1 matching 7 bases. J gave up 10 bases and V 6 bases, and 17 bases lay outside the gene matches. Per germline, CDR1 MNHEY and CDR2 SMNVEV (reference sequence). There are 15 residues in the CDR3.

This chain uses TRBV29-1 with TRBJ2-5, with 7 nucleotides matching TRBD2. The V gene end was trimmed by 5 bases and the J gene end by 1 base; junction bases not matched to a gene: 4. The CDR3 length is 13 residues. Germline CDR1 SQVTM, CDR2 ANQGSEA. The CDR3 region is CSVRASGQETQYF. The CDR3 DNA reads TGCAGCGTTCGGGCTAGCGGCCAAGAGACCCAGTACTTC.

The chain has TRBV14 and TRBJ1-1, with TRBD1 matching 10 bases. The CDR3 runs to 15 residues. V lost 4 bases to trimming and J lost 5 bases; unmatched junction nucleotides: 7. Germline CDR1 and CDR2: SGHDN and FVKESK. The CDR3 spells CASSRDRGWGTEAFF. CDR3 nucleotides: TGTGCCAGCAGCCGGGACAGGGGATGGGGGACTGAAGCTTTCTTT.

In its sample, this clone was seen once. This chain uses TRBV11-2 with TRBJ1-1, with D perhaps TRBD1 (5 bases). Germline-derived CDR1 and CDR2 are SGHAT and FQNNGV. Trimming shortened V by 5 bases and J by 8 bases, and 15 bases separated the two germline ends. The CDR3 loop spans 13 amino acids. The CDR3: CASSQTDYKEAFF. Written as DNA, the CDR3 is TGTGCCAGCAGCCAGACAGATTACAAAGAAGCTTTCTTT.

This chain uses TRBV10-3 with TRBJ1-2; D is undetermined. V was clipped by 3 bases and J by 5 bases, with 10 bases between them. Germline CDR1 reads ENHRY; CDR2 reads SYGVKD. The CDR3 is made up of 13 amino acids. CDR3 region: CAISEFTRYGYTF. The CDR3 DNA is TGTGCCATCAGTGAATTCACGCGGTATGGCTACACCTTC.

This sequence joins TRBV10-3 and TRBJ2-1, with 9 bases fitting TRBD1. Germline CDR1 reads ENHRY; CDR2 reads SYGVKD. V dropped 4 bases and J dropped 10; count of bases not matched to a gene: 8. CDR3 length: 14 amino acids. In DNA, the CDR3 is TGTGCCATCAGTGGAGGAACAGGGGGCCTCGAGCAGTTCTTC. It is translated as CAISGGTGGLEQFF.

The gene calls are TRBV6-1 and TRBJ2-7; D gene unclear. With 1 base removed from V and 6 bases from J, the gap between germline ends came to 13 bases. The germline gives CDR1 MNHNS, CDR2 SASEGT. The CDR3 spans 14 residues. CDR3 protein: CASSEGGPAREQYF. In DNA, the CDR3 is TGTGCCAGCAGTGAAGGTGGGCCGGCGCGCGAGCAGTACTTC.

This chain uses TRBV6-1 with TRBJ2-3, with TRBD2 matching 10 bases. The trim removed 3 bases at V and 6 bases at J, leaving 6 bases unmatched. In germline, CDR1 is MNHNS, CDR2 SASEGT. The CDR3 length is 15 residues. As DNA, the CDR3 is TGTGCCAGCAGTGAGGTGGTAGCGGGGGGCGATACGCAGTATTTT. Protein: CASSEVVAGGDTQYF.

This chain connects TRBV29-1 to TRBJ2-2; D is perhaps TRBD2 (6 bases). From germline, CDR1 is SQVTM and CDR2 ANQGSEA. V shed 6 bases and J shed 0 bases, with 17 bases lying between them. This CDR3 has 16 amino acids. CDR3 in DNA: TGCAGCGTACGAGGAGGGGCAGGGACGAACACCGGGGAGCTGTTTTTT. Protein sequence: CSVRGGAGTNTGELFF.

The chain employs TRBV30 and TRBJ1-2; D is possibly TRBD1 (6 bases). Germline V gene lookup returns CDR1 GTSNPN and CDR2 SVGIG (reference sequence). Between the trimmed V and J ends, which lost 3 bases and 2 bases, there was a span of 10 bases. The CDR3 totals 13 residues. The CDR3 sequence: CAWSKTGNYGYTF. The DNA for the CDR3 is TGTGCCTGGAGCAAGACAGGAAACTATGGCTACACCTTC.

The chain has TRBV27 and TRBJ1-2; 11 bases align to TRBD1. The CDR3 consists of 18 residues. The V segment lost 6 bases and the J segment 7 bases; nucleotides outside the gene matches: 19. Looked up from germline, CDR1 is MNHEY and CDR2 is SMNVEV (reference sequence). The CDR3 sequence is CASRKRAPDRGQTVGYTF. In nucleotides, the CDR3 is TGTGCCAGCAGAAAACGTGCTCCGGACAGGGGGCAAACTGTTGGCTACACCTTC.

V gene TRBV29-1 combines with J gene TRBJ2-7; tentatively, D is TRBD2 (7 bases). Germline lookup yields CDR1 SQVTM and CDR2 ANQGSEA. Trimming removed 6 bases at V and 9 bases at J, with 15 bases between. The CDR3 covers 11 residues. The CDR3 DNA follows: TGCAGCGTCGGGCTAGGGGGGGCGCAGTACTTC. It specifies CSVGLGGAQYF.

V gene TRBV5-6 combines with J gene TRBJ1-2; maybe TRBD1 (6 bases). The V gene's germline CDR1 is SGHDT and CDR2 YYEEEE. Deletions cut 2 bases from V and 6 bases from J, with 11 bases between. There are 13 residues in the CDR3. CDR3 region: CASSFSGVHGYTF. The CDR3 DNA reads TGTGCCAGCAGCTTTTCAGGGGTTCATGGCTACACCTTC. The complete variable domain, with remaining parts taken from reference TRBV5-6 and TRBJ1-2, reads DAGVTQSPTHLIKTRGQQVTLRCSPKSGHDTVSWYQQALGQGPQFIFQYYEEEERQRGNFPDRFSGHQFPNYSSELNVNALLLGDSALYLCASSFSGVHGYTFGSGTRLTVV.